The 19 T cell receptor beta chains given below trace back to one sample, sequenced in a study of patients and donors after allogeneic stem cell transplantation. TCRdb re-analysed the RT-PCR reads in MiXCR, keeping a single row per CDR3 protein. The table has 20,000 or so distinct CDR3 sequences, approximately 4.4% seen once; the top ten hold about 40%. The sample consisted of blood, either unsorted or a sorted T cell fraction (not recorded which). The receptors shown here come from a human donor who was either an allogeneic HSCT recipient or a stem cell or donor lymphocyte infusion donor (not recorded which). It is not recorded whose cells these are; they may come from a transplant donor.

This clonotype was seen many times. CDR3 sequence (DNA): TGTGCCAGCAGCGTAGGCAGGGCGGGACAAGCTTTCTTT. It translates to CASSVGRAGQAFF. The genes are TRBV9 and TRBJ1-1; D is possibly TRBD1 (5 bases). V was trimmed by 0 bases and J by 9 bases, leaving 12 bases between them. The CDR3 length is 13 residues. Germline CDR1 is SGDLS and CDR2 is YYNGEE.

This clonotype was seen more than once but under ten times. The CDR3 region is CSARDYSRKRTPYEQYF. Here the CDR3 DNA reads TGCAGTGCTAGAGATTATTCGAGGAAAAGGACCCCCTACGAGCAGTACTTC. The rearrangement links TRBV20-1 to TRBJ2-7; D gene ambiguous. Germline loops: CDR1 DFQATT, CDR2 SNEGSKA (reference sequence). The V end was cut by 0 bases, the J end by 2 bases, with 20 bases between. The CDR3 has 17 residues.

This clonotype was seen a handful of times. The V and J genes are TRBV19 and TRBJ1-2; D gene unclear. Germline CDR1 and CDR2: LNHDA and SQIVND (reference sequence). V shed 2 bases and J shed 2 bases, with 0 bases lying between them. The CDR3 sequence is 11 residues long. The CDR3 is CASSINYGYTF. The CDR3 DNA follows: TGTGCCAGTAGTATAAACTATGGCTACACCTTC.

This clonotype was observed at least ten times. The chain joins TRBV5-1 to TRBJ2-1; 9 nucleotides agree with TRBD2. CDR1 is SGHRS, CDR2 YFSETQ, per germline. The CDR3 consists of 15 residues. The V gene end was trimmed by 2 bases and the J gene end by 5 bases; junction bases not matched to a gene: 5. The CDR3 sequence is CASSFGGRGNNEQFF. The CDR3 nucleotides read TGCGCCAGCAGCTTTGGCGGGAGGGGGAACAATGAGCAGTTCTTC.

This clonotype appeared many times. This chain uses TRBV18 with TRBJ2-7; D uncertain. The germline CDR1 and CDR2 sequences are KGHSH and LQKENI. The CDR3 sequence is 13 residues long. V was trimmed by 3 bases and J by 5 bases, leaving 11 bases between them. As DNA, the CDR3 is TGTGCCAGCTCACCGCGACTGGCAAACGAGCAGTACTTC. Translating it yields CASSPRLANEQYF.

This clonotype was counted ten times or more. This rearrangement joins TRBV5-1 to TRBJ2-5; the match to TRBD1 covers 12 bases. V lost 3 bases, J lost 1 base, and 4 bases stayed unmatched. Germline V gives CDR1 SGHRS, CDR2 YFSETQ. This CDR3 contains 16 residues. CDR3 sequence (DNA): TGCGCCAGCAGCTCGACGGGACAGGGGGCCCAAGAGACCCAGTACTTC. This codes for CASSSTGQGAQETQYF.

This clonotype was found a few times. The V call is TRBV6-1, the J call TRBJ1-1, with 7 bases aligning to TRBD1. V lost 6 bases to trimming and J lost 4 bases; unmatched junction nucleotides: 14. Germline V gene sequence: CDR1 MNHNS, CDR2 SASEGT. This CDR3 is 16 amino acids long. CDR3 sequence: CASRPDIQGIRTEAFF. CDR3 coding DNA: TGTGCCAGCAGGCCTGATATACAGGGGATACGCACTGAAGCTTTCTTT.

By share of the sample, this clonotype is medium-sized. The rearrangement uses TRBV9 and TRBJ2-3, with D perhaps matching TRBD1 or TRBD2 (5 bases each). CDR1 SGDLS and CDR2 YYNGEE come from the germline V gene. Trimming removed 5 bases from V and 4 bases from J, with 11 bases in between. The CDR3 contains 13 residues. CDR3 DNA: TGTGCCAGCAGGGGGACGGAAGCAGATACGCAGTATTTT. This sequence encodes CASRGTEADTQYF.

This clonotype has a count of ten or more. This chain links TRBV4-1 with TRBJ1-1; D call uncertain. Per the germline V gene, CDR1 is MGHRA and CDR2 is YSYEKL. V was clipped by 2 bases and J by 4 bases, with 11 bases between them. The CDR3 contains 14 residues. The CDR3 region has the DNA TGCGCCAGCAGCCAACGGGCCCTTACCACTGAAGCTTTCTTT. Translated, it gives CASSQRALTTEAFF.

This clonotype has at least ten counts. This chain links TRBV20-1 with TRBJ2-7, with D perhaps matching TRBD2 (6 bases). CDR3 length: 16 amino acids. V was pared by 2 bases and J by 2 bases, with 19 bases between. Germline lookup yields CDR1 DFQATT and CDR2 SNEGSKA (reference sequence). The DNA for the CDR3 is TGCAGTGCTAGAACCAGGACTACCAAGGTAACCTACGAGCAGTACTTC. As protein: CSARTRTTKVTYEQYF.

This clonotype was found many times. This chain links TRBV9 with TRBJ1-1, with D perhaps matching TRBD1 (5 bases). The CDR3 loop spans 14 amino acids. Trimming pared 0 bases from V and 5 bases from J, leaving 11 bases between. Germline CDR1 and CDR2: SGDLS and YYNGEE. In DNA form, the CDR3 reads TGTGCCAGCAGCGTAGTGGCAGGGTATACTGAAGCTTTCTTT. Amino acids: CASSVVAGYTEAFF.

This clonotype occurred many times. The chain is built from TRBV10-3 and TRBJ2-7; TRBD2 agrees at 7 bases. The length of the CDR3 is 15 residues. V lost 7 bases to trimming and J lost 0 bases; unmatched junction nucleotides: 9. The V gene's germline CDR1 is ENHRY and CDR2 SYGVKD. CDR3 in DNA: TGTGCCATCACAGCCAGCGGGAAGGGCTCCTACGAGCAGTACTTC. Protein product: CAITASGKGSYEQYF.

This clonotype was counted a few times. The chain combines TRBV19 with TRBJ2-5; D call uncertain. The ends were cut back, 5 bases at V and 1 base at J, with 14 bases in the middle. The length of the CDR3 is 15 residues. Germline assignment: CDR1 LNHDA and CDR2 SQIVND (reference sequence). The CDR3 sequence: CASSPQPYFQETQYF. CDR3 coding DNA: TGTGCCAGTAGTCCACAACCCTACTTCCAAGAGACCCAGTACTTC.

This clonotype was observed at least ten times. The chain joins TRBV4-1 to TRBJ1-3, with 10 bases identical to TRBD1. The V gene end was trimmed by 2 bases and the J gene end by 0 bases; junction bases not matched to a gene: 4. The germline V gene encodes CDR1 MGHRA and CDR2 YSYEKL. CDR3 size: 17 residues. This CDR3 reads CASSQRQGALSGNTIYF. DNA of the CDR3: TGCGCCAGCAGCCAACGACAGGGGGCCCTCTCTGGAAACACCATATATTTT.

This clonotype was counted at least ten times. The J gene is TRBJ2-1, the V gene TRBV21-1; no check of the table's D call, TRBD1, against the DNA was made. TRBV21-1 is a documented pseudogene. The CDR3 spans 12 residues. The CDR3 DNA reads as TGTGCCACCATCAAACAACCCCTAAAGCAGTTCTTC. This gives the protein CATIKQPLKQFF.

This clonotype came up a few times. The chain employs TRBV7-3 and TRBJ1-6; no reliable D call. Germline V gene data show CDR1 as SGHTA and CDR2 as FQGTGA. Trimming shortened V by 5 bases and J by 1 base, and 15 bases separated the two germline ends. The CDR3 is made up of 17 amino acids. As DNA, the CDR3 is TGTGCCAGCAGCCCATATCGACTACGGTCCTATAATTCACCCCTCCACTTT. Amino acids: CASSPYRLRSYNSPLHF.

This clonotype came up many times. Here the CDR3 reads CASSLLYSSTDTQYF. The CDR3 nucleotides are TGCGCCAGCAGCCTTTTATACAGTAGCACAGATACGCAGTATTTT. J is TRBJ2-3 and V is TRBV4-1; no definite D call. Germline V gene sequence: CDR1 MGHRA, CDR2 YSYEKL. The CDR3 loop spans 15 amino acids. Trimming removed 4 bases from V and 0 bases from J, with 11 bases in between.

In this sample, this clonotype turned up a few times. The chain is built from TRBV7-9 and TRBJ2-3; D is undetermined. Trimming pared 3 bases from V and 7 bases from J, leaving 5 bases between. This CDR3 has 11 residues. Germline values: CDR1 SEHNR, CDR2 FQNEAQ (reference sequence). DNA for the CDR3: TGTGCCAGCAGCTTGTATTATACGCAGTATTTT. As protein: CASSLYYTQYF. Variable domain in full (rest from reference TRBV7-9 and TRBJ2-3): DTGVSQNPRHKITKRGQNVTFRCDPISEHNRLYWYRQTLGQGPEFLTYFQNEAQLEKSRLLSDRFSAERPKGSFSTLEIQRTEQGDSAMYLCASSLYYTQYFGPGTRLTVL.

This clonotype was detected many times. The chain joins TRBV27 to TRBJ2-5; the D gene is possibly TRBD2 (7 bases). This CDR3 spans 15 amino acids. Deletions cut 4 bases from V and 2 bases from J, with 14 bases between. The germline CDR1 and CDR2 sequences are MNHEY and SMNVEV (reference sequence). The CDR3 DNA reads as TGTGCCAGCAGTTCCCGGGGGGCCCCTCAAGAGACCCAGTACTTC. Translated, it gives CASSSRGAPQETQYF.